The 15 T cell receptor beta chains below come from one sample, sequenced in a study of shared clonotypes between healthy human individuals. Method: immunoSEQ multiplex PCR; TCRdb's copy keeps in-frame clones and lacks some. The sample gives 2 million to 2.5 million clones, approximately 94% of which show up once; approximately 0.13% is in the top ten. The specimen was naive CD4+ T cells sorted from blood. As for subset: CD45RA+ positively selected. The receptor source for this set is a man aged 18 to 29 in good health.

The chain recombines TRBV30 with TRBJ2-2; 8 bases fit TRBD2. This CDR3 is 15 amino acids long. Trimming removed 2 bases from V and 6 bases from J; junction bases left unmatched: 8. The V gene's germline CDR1 is GTSNPN and CDR2 SVGIG (reference sequence). CDR3 protein: CAWSTLGGAAGELFF. In DNA form, the CDR3 reads TGTGCCTGGAGTACCCTCGGGGGGGCGGCCGGGGAGCTGTTTTTT.

The chain has TRBV5-6 and TRBJ1-5; 7 bases map to TRBD1. Germline V gene sequence: CDR1 SGHDT, CDR2 YYEEEE. This CDR3 has 14 residues. The J segment lost 6 bases and the V segment lost 2 bases, leaving 5 bases of the junction unmatched. Written as DNA, the CDR3 is TGTGCCAGCAGCTTCGCACAGGGGAGTCAGCCCCAGCATTTT. This translates into CASSFAQGSQPQHF.

This sequence joins TRBV30 and TRBJ2-5; 7 bases are shared with TRBD1. Germline values: CDR1 GTSNPN, CDR2 SVGIG (reference sequence). Losses at the gene ends were 2 bases for V and 7 bases for J; bases not matched to a gene: 7. The CDR3 has 13 amino acids. This chain's CDR3 is CAWSQDRVGTQYF. In nucleotides, the CDR3 is TGTGCCTGGAGTCAAGACAGGGTAGGGACCCAGTACTTC.

The rearrangement uses TRBV11-1 and TRBJ2-3; 7 bases map to TRBD2. Germline CDR1 reads SGHAT; CDR2 reads FQDESV (reference sequence). This CDR3 is 14 amino acids long. Trimming took 8 bases from V and 5 from J; bases not matched to a gene: 10. The CDR3 DNA is TGTGCCAGCGGGAGAGGCGGGGGAGGAGATACGCAGTATTTT. Protein product: CASGRGGGGDTQYF.

J is TRBJ1-5 and V is TRBV27; 10 nucleotides line up with TRBD1. CDR1 and CDR2 (germline): MNHEY, SMNVEV (reference sequence). Trimming at V came to 6 bases and at J to 5 bases, leaving 1 base not matched to a gene. CDR3 length: 13 residues. The DNA of the CDR3 is TGTGCCAGCAGGGGGACAGGGGATCAGCCCCAGCATTTT. Translation gives CASRGTGDQPQHF.

The V call is TRBV5-1, the J call TRBJ2-5; TRBD1 is a possible D gene (5 bases). The CDR3 has 15 residues. Germline CDR1 and CDR2: SGHRS and YFSETQ. Trimming shortened V by 4 bases and J by 5 bases, and 18 bases separated the two germline ends. CDR3 loop: CASSRQTGGLETQYF. The CDR3 DNA follows: TGCGCCAGCAGCCGACAGACGGGCGGTCTGGAGACCCAGTACTTC.

The chain is built from TRBV6-5 and TRBJ2-2, with 7 bases aligning to TRBD1. The V gene's germline CDR1 is MNHEY and CDR2 SVGAGI. The CDR3 has 16 residues. V shed 2 bases, J shed 0 bases, and the junction held 3 bases outside the gene matches. The CDR3 region is CASSYLRGTNTGELFF. The CDR3 nucleotides read TGTGCCAGCAGTTACCTCAGGGGGACGAACACCGGGGAGCTGTTTTTT.

The V call is TRBV5-1, the J call TRBJ2-5; TRBD1 matches 8 bases. The V and J ends lost 5 bases and 1 base, in that order; junction bases with no gene match: 7. The V gene's germline CDR1 is SGHRS and CDR2 YFSETQ. The CDR3 loop spans 15 amino acids. The CDR3 region has the DNA TGCGCCAGCAGTAAGGGCGGACAGGGCCAAGAGACCCAGTACTTC. Protein product: CASSKGGQGQETQYF.

The J gene is TRBJ2-7, the V gene TRBV4-2, with D unclear. The ends were cut back, 4 bases at V and 5 bases at J, with 18 bases in the middle. The germline V gene has CDR1 LGHNA and CDR2 YNFKEQ. This CDR3 region has 15 residues. DNA of the CDR3: TGTGCCAGCAGCCGATTATCCGGGCCCTCGAACGAGCAGTACTTC. It specifies CASSRLSGPSNEQYF.

This clone was recorded only once. The chain recombines TRBV7-6 with TRBJ2-7, with TRBD2 matching over 8 bases. V shed 5 bases, J shed 12 bases, and the junction held 18 bases outside the gene matches. Germline V gene sequence: CDR1 SGHVS, CDR2 FNYEAQ. The CDR3 totals 15 residues. The DNA for the CDR3 is TGTGCCAGCAGCCTAAGTGAGGGGGGCAACGGACTAGCGTACTTC. As protein: CASSLSEGGNGLAYF.

The chain employs TRBV28 and TRBJ1-2, with D possibly matching TRBD1 (6 bases). This CDR3 has 15 residues. The V end was cut by 2 bases, the J end by 3 bases, with 13 bases between. Germline lookup yields CDR1 MDHEN and CDR2 SYDVKM. CDR3 region: CASSLVRGPHYGYTF. CDR3 bases: TGTGCCAGCAGTTTAGTCAGGGGACCTCACTATGGCTACACCTTC.

The chain employs TRBV4-3 and TRBJ2-1, with D hard to call. Trimming left V 2 bases short and J 0 bases short, with 11 bases between. CDR1 LGHNA and CDR2 YSLEER come from the germline V gene. This CDR3 is 16 amino acids long. The CDR3 region has the DNA TGCGCCAGCAGCCAACGACTGGATAGCTCCTACAATGAGCAGTTCTTC. Residues: CASSQRLDSSYNEQFF.

The chain carries TRBV5-1 and TRBJ2-1; the D is unclear. Trimming removed 1 base from V and 3 bases from J, with 8 bases in between. CDR1 and CDR2 (germline): SGHRS, YFSETQ. CDR3 size: 14 residues. DNA for the CDR3: TGCGCCAGCAGCTTGTCCCTGGACTACAATGAGCAGTTCTTC. It specifies CASSLSLDYNEQFF. Using reference TRBV5-1 and TRBJ2-1 for the parts outside the CDR3, the full variable domain is KAGVTQTPRYLIKTRGQQVTLSCSPISGHRSVSWYQQTPGQGLQFLFEYFSETQRNKGNFPGRFSGRQFSNSRSEMNVSTLELGDSALYLCASSLSLDYNEQFFGPGTRLTVL.

V is TRBV10-3 and J is TRBJ2-1, with 10 bases matching TRBD2. Trimming removed 5 bases from V and 8 bases from J; junction bases left unmatched: 9. The CDR3 is 15 amino acids. The germline V gene encodes CDR1 ENHRY and CDR2 SYGVKD. The CDR3 here is CAISWASGGQDEQFF. The CDR3 DNA reads as TGTGCCATCAGTTGGGCTAGCGGGGGTCAGGATGAGCAGTTCTTC.

This clone has a single count. The gene calls are TRBV4-1 and TRBJ2-5; 7 nucleotides match TRBD2. The CDR3 length is 15 residues. The V gene's germline CDR1 is MGHRA and CDR2 YSYEKL. After removal of 3 bases from V and 4 bases from J, the junction contained 8 bases not matched to a gene. CDR3 DNA sequence: TGCGCCAGCAGCCAGCCCGGACTAGGCGGAGAGACCCAGTACTTC. Residues: CASSQPGLGGETQYF.